The present TCR beta chain was sequenced within a study of shared clonotypes between healthy human individuals (dated by TCRdb to the early 2020s). Broadly, across the study: Two women and a few men aged 18 to 49 years were included in the cohort. To increase sequencing depth and limit assay-specific biases, different laboratories used diverse techniques to prepare libraries and sequence TCR repertoires. Between about 0.8 and 9 billion PBMCs per donor were obtained by leukapheresis. Blood TCR repertoires of five healthy adults were deeply sequenced to estimate repertoire size and the extent of clonotype sharing between individuals. Overall study results and their limits: Pairwise subsampling led to the expectation that sequencing depth would affect the degree of clonotype sharing among donors. Sampling was limited to blood, and TCR repertoires in tissue likely differ from TCR repertoires in blood. The genetic and exposure-history diversity represented was limited by the small number of donors.

Using the deep immunoSEQ assay, multiplex PCR amplified TCR CDR3 regions from genomic DNA. Extracted genomic DNA from each cell subset was spread evenly across all wells of several immunoSEQ 96-well plates, with each plate serving as a replicate. For unsorted PBMC, roughly 270 ng genomic DNA, equal to approximately 30,000 T cell genomes, was loaded into each replicate PCR. Ten immunoSEQ deep assay plates were used to sequence unsorted PBMC genomic DNA. Purified libraries were quantified with a Qubit 3.0 fluorometer, sized on a Bioanalyzer 2100, and re-quantified with the KAPA Library Quantification kit. Every immunoSEQ 96-well plate was sequenced on a dedicated single-read 150-cycle Illumina NextSeq 550 flow cell. Per the original workflow: Because the immunoSEQ output held only junctional sequences and lacked quality scores, the filtering could not match the filtering applied to full-length reads. Sequences were annotated with PyIR, a Python wrapper for IgBLAST v1.9, and V/J genes and CDR3 were assigned using IMGT germline references. Any read was removed if the V/J assignment was weak (E-value above 1e-6), the CDR3 was missing, or the read contained stop codons, out-of-frame junctions, or ambiguous translated residues. V3J clonotypes were defined as sequences sharing an identical inferred V gene, J gene, and CDR3 amino acid sequence. Percentage overlap between repertoires was calculated by dividing the number of shared unique clonotypes by the size of the smaller repertoire. Richness of each repertoire was evaluated using RTK rarefaction, the Chao1 estimator, and Recon v2.1 estimates of unobserved clonotypes. In TCRdb, the immuneACCESS table is reduced to in-frame sequences with V and J assigned. These tables do not hold every clone; where another copy was compared, an unresolved V gene accounts for under half, and the others remain unexplained. V and J calls and clone size are copied from that table; D and trimming were computed from the DNA. This sample holds about 450,000 clones; roughly 78% were observed only once. The ten largest make up roughly 12% of the sample.

This clone was seen many times. Its antigen remains undetermined. Base quality data are lacking; no much larger clone is found one base away. At the junction V is shortened by 8 bases and J by 7 bases, with 12 bases in between. Its CDR3 holds 11 amino acids, cysteine through phenylalanine. Here the CDR3 DNA is all that survives: 33 bases in frame from base 1. Taken from the germline V gene, the CDR1 and CDR2 loops are MDHEN and SYDVKM. Donors were healthy HIV-negative adults with no recently reported acute infections or vaccinations. Every donor was a Caucasian adult living in Nashville, Tennessee, USA. For unsorted samples, about 90 million PBMCs were counted and genomic DNA was extracted with the QIAamp DNA Blood Mini kit. Blood was obtained by leukapheresis, after which PBMCs were separated by Ficoll-Histopaque density gradient centrifugation and cryopreserved in liquid nitrogen vapor phase.

The receptor comes from a woman aged 40 to 55 in good health. Some clones in this sample may be carry-over from other donors' samples. The sequenced sample consisted of PBMCs. The chain employs TRBV28 and TRBJ2-7; TRBD2 is possibly the D segment (7 matching bases). For the CDR3, the sequence is CASRGALEQYF. Read as DNA, the sequence is TGTGCCAGCCGGGGGGCGTTAGAGCAGTACTTC.